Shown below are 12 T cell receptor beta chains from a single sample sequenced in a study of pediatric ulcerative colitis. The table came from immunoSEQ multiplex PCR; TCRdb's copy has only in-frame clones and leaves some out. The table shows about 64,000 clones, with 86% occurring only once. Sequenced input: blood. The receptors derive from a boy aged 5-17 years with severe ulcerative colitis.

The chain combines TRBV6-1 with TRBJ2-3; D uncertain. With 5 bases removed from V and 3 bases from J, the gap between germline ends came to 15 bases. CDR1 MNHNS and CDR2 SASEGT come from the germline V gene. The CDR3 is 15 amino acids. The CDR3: CASSLWGILTDTQYF. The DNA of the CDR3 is TGTGCCAGCAGTCTATGGGGTATTTTGACAGATACGCAGTATTTT.

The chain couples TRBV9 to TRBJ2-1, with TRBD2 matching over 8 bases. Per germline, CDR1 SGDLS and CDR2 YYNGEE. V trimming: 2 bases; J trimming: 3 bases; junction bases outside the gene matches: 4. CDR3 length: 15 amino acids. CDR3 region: CASSVAGGVYNEQFF. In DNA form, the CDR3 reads TGTGCCAGCAGCGTTGCCGGGGGGGTCTACAATGAGCAGTTCTTC.

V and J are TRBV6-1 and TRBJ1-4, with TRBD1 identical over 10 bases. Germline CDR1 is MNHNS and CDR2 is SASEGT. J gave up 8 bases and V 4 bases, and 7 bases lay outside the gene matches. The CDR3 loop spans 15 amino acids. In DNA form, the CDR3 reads TGTGCCAGCAGTGGGGGGGACAGGGGTCGAGAAAAACTGTTTTTT. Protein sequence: CASSGGDRGREKLFF.

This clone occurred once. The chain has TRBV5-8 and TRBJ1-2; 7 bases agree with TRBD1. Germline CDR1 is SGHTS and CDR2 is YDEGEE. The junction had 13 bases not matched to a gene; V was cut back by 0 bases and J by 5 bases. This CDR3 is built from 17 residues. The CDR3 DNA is TGTGCCAGCAGCTTGGAGGGAGGGGGCGCCCGGACATATGGCTACACCTTC. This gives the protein CASSLEGGGARTYGYTF.

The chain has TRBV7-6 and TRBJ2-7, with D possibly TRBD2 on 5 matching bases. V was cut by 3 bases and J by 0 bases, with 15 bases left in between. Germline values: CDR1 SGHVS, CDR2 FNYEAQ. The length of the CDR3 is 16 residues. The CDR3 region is CASSLGSRATSYEQYF. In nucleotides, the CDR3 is TGTGCCAGCAGCTTGGGCTCGCGGGCCACCTCCTACGAGCAGTACTTC.

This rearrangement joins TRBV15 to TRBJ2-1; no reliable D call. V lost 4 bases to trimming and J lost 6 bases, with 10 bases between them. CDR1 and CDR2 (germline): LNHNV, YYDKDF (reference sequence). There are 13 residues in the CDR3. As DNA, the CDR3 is TGTGCCACCAGCATACCCTTGACCAATGAGCAGTTCTTC. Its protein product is CATSIPLTNEQFF.

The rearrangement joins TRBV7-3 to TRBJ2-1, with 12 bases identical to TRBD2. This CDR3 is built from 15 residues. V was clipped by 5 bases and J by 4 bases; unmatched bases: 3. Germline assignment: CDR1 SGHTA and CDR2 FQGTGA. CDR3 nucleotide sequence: TGTGCCAGCAGCCATGGACTAGCGGGGTACAATGAGCAGTTCTTC. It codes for CASSHGLAGYNEQFF.

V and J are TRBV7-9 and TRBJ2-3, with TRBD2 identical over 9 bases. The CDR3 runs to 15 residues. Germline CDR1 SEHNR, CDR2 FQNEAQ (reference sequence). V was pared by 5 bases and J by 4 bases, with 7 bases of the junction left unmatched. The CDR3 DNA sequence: TGTGCCAGCAGCCCGCTAGCGGGAATCTCAGATACGCAGTATTTT. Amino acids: CASSPLAGISDTQYF.

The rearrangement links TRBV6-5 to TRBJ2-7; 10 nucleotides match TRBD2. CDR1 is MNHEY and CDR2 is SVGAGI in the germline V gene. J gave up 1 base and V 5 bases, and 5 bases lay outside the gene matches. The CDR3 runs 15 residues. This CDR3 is CASSPGLAVSYEQYF. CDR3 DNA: TGTGCCAGCAGTCCTGGACTAGCGGTATCCTACGAGCAGTACTTC.

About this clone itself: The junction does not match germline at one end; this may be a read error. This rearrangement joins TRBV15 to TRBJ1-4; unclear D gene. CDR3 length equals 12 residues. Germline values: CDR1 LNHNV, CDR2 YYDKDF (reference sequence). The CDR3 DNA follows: TGTGCCACCGCCGGGCGGTCGGGAAAAACTGTTTTT. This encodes CATAGRSGKTVF.

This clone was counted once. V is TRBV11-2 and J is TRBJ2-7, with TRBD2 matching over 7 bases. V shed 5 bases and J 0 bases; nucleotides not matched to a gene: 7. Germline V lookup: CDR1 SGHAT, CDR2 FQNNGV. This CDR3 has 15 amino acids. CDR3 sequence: CASSPMGGSSYEQYF. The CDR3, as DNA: TGTGCCAGCAGCCCCATGGGAGGGAGCTCCTACGAGCAGTACTTC.

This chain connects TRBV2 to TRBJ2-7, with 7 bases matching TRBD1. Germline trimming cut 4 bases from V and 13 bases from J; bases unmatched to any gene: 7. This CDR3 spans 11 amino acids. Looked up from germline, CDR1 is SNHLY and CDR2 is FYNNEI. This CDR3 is CASSVETGPYF. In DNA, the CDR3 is TGTGCCAGCAGTGTGGAGACAGGGCCATACTTC. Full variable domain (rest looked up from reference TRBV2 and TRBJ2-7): EPEVTQTPSHQVTQMGQEVILRCVPISNHLYFYWYRQILGQKVEFLVSFYNNEISEKSEIFDDQFSVERPDGSNFTLKIRSTKLEDSAMYFCASSVETGPYFGPGTRLTVT.